The 31 T cell receptor beta chains listed next were all sequenced from one sample in a study of blood T cell repertoires in COVID-19. Clones were read by immunoSEQ multiplex PCR, and TCRdb kept only the in-frame ones, dropping some. The repertoire holds 200,000 to 250,000 clones, with approximately 87% as singletons. The material sequenced was PBMCs or T cells enriched from blood (not recorded which). The receptors here all came from a woman between 50 and 59 years old in a cohort exposed to, infected with or recovered from COVID-19 (not recorded which).

This clone was picked up a small number of times. CDR3 DNA sequence: TGTGCCAGTAGTATAGACGGGACAGGGGGCCTCGGGGAGCTGTTTTTT. As protein: CASSIDGTGGLGELFF. J is TRBJ2-2 and V is TRBV19; 12 bases map to TRBD1. The germline CDR1 and CDR2 sequences are LNHDA and SQIVND (reference sequence). The CDR3 extends over 16 amino acids. J gave up 7 bases and V 0 bases, and 3 bases lay outside the gene matches.

The genes are TRBV4-3 and TRBJ1-6; D may be TRBD1 (6 bases). Trimming pared 1 base from V and 10 bases from J, leaving 17 bases between. The germline CDR1 and CDR2 sequences are LGHNA and YSLEER. The length of the CDR3 is 16 residues. CDR3 loop: CASSQGGGRVVSPLHF. CDR3 nucleotides: TGCGCCAGCAGCCAAGGTGGGGGCAGGGTGGTCTCACCCCTCCACTTT.

This clone was detected a few times. The chain has TRBV4-2 and TRBJ2-5; 11 nucleotides line up with TRBD2. The CDR3 has 16 amino acids. The ends lost 1 base at V and 3 bases at J; junction bases unmatched: 4. Germline V gene sequence: CDR1 LGHNA, CDR2 YNFKEQ. CDR3 in amino acids: CASSQGIAGGEETQYF. Written as DNA, the CDR3 is TGTGCCAGCAGCCAAGGAATAGCGGGGGGGGAAGAGACCCAGTACTTC.

The chain recombines TRBV4-3 with TRBJ2-3; D call uncertain. V shed 5 bases and J shed 0 bases, with 6 bases lying between them. Germline V gives CDR1 LGHNA, CDR2 YSLEER. The CDR3 runs to 13 residues. The CDR3 here is CASSTKSTDTQYF. CDR3 in DNA: TGCGCCAGCAGCACAAAGAGCACAGATACGCAGTATTTT.

The rearrangement joins TRBV25-1 to TRBJ2-5; TRBD1 matches at 9 bases. The V gene's germline CDR1 is MGHDK and CDR2 SYGVNS. The CDR3 length is 18 residues. V dropped 0 bases and J dropped 2; count of bases not matched to a gene: 10. The CDR3 region is CASSEYNGRGTGQETQYF. The CDR3 coding sequence is TGTGCCAGCAGTGAATATAATGGCCGGGGGACAGGGCAAGAGACCCAGTACTTC.

V and J are TRBV6-5 and TRBJ1-5; D may be TRBD1 (5 bases). The germline CDR1 and CDR2 sequences are MNHEY and SVGAGI. V was shortened by 0 bases and J by 5 bases, with 11 bases between the two germline ends. This CDR3 is 15 amino acids long. CDR3 residues: CASSYSGRGDQPQHF. The CDR3 region has the DNA TGTGCCAGCAGTTACTCGGGGCGGGGAGATCAGCCCCAGCATTTT.

A note on this clone: At one end the junction does not follow the germline gene, possibly because of a read error. This sequence joins TRBV7-2 and TRBJ2-3; 9 positions agree with TRBD2. The CDR3 spans 14 residues. Per germline, CDR1 SGHTA and CDR2 FQGNSA. In DNA form, the CDR3 reads TGTGCCAGCAGCCCAGGGACTAGCATAGATACGCAGTATTTT. Translation gives CASSPGTSIDTQYF.

The gene calls are TRBV5-4 and TRBJ1-2; perhaps TRBD1 as D (5 bases). The CDR3 is made up of 15 amino acids. V lost 0 bases and J 0 bases, leaving 9 bases between the germline ends. Germline V CDR1 and CDR2: SGHNT, YYREEE (reference sequence). The CDR3 protein is CASSLGGGANYGYTF. The CDR3 nucleotides read TGTGCCAGCAGCTTGGGGGGAGGGGCTAACTATGGCTACACCTTC.

The V and J genes are TRBV6-2 or TRBV6-3 and TRBJ1-1, with D perhaps TRBD1 (5 bases). Germline values: CDR1 MNHEY, CDR2 SVGEGT. The CDR3 contains 13 residues. Trimming cost V 5 bases and J 6 bases, with 13 bases left between them. The DNA for the CDR3 is TGTGCCAGCAGTGGTCGGGGGTTCTCTGAAGCTTTCTTT. Its translation: CASSGRGFSEAFF.

V usage is TRBV18 and J usage is TRBJ2-5; TRBD2 matches at 7 bases. V lost 3 bases to trimming and J lost 5 bases; unmatched junction nucleotides: 12. Germline-derived CDR1 and CDR2 are KGHSH and LQKENI. The CDR3 contains 16 residues. The CDR3 is CASSPSSGRRWETQYF. As DNA, the CDR3 is TGTGCCAGCTCACCTTCTAGCGGCCGGCGGTGGGAGACCCAGTACTTC.

The chain recombines TRBV20-1 with TRBJ1-2; unclear D gene. CDR3 size: 10 residues. The V end was cut by 6 bases, the J end by 1 base, with 3 bases between. Germline assignment: CDR1 DFQATT and CDR2 SNEGSKA (reference sequence). CDR3 DNA sequence: TGCAGTGCCCGTAACTATGGCTACACCTTC. This translates into CSARNYGYTF.

This clone has a single count. The chain combines TRBV29-1 with TRBJ2-5; perhaps TRBD2 as D (7 bases). The CDR3 runs to 14 residues. Germline V gene data show CDR1 as SQVTM and CDR2 as ANQGSEA. Trimming shortened V by 4 bases and J by 4 bases, and 16 bases separated the two germline ends. The CDR3 DNA sequence: TGCAGCGTTGGGCTAGGGGGGGGCCGAGAGACCCAGTACTTC. It yields the protein CSVGLGGGRETQYF.

The chain employs TRBV2 and TRBJ1-3; unclear D gene. Germline assignment: CDR1 SNHLY and CDR2 FYNNEI. Trimming cost V 5 bases and J 0 bases, with 23 bases left between them. The length of the CDR3 is 19 residues. This CDR3 is CASSTDVAGLLLSGNTIYF. Written as DNA, the CDR3 is TGTGCCAGCAGTACCGACGTGGCAGGCCTACTTCTCTCTGGAAACACCATATATTTT.

V is TRBV6-5 and J is TRBJ1-5, with D possibly matching TRBD1 (5 bases). The germline CDR1 and CDR2 sequences are MNHEY and SVGAGI. V was clipped by 5 bases and J by 2 bases, with 13 bases between them. The CDR3 is 15 residues long. The CDR3 coding sequence is TGTGCCAGCAGTCCCCGTGACAGAGGCAATCAGCCCCAGCATTTT. Its protein product is CASSPRDRGNQPQHF.

V gene TRBV3-1 (or the pseudogene TRBV3-2) combines with J gene TRBJ2-6; TRBD2 is a possible D gene (5 bases). Per germline, CDR1 LGHDT and CDR2 YNNKEL (reference sequence). Between the trimmed V and J ends, which lost 3 bases and 6 bases, there was a span of 9 bases. CDR3 length: 14 residues. The DNA for the CDR3 is TGTGCCAGCAGCCAGGAGGTGTCGGCCAACGTCCTGACTTTC. This sequence encodes CASSQEVSANVLTF.

V and J are TRBV7-9 and TRBJ1-2, with D perhaps TRBD1 (5 bases). This CDR3 is 14 amino acids long. Germline V gene sequence: CDR1 SEHNR, CDR2 FQNEAQ (reference sequence). The V gene lost 1 base and the J gene lost 4 bases, with 10 bases spanning the gap. The CDR3: CASSLVQVGYGYTF. CDR3 in DNA: TGTGCCAGCAGCTTAGTACAGGTGGGCTATGGCTACACCTTC.

The rearrangement joins TRBV7-2 to TRBJ2-3; 14 nucleotides align to TRBD2. The germline V gene encodes CDR1 SGHTA and CDR2 FQGNSA. V was clipped by 1 base and J by 5 bases; unmatched bases: 2. CDR3 length: 16 residues. This CDR3 reads CASSLGLAGGLDTQYF. CDR3 sequence (DNA): TGTGCCAGCAGCTTAGGACTAGCGGGGGGGCTAGATACGCAGTATTTT.

The chain couples TRBV7-2 to TRBJ2-1, with TRBD2 matching 8 bases. Germline V lookup: CDR1 SGHTA, CDR2 FQGNSA. With 5 bases clipped from V and 6 bases from J, the junction kept 9 bases outside the gene matches. The CDR3 length is 15 residues. Here the CDR3 reads CASSPGGAGSNEQFF. CDR3 bases: TGTGCCAGCAGCCCCGGGGGGGCCGGGAGCAATGAGCAGTTCTTC.

The CDR3 DNA sequence: TGCAGTGCTAGTCCAGCGGGGAAGGAGACCCAGTACTTC. The encoded protein is CSASPAGKETQYF. This chain connects TRBV20-1 to TRBJ2-5; TRBD2 matches 7 bases. Germline-derived CDR1 and CDR2 are DFQATT and SNEGSKA (reference sequence). This CDR3 contains 13 residues. Trimming cost V 3 bases and J 5 bases; bases outside gene matches: 6.

The V and J genes are TRBV30 and TRBJ1-4, with D hard to call. CDR1 is GTSNPN, CDR2 SVGIG, per germline (reference sequence). The length of the CDR3 is 11 residues. Trimming removed 3 bases from V and 7 bases from J, with 6 bases in between. CDR3 sequence: CAWRMSEKLFF. CDR3 nucleotides: TGTGCCTGGAGAATGAGTGAAAAACTGTTTTTT.

The J gene is TRBJ2-7, the V gene TRBV4-3; possible D gene TRBD1, 6 bases. V was cut by 0 bases and J by 6 bases, with 15 bases left in between. The CDR3 contains 15 residues. Germline V gene lookup returns CDR1 LGHNA and CDR2 YSLEER. CDR3 region: CASSQDVQGGGEQYF. The CDR3 DNA reads TGCGCCAGCAGCCAAGATGTACAGGGCGGCGGCGAGCAGTACTTC.

This sequence joins TRBV19 and TRBJ1-4; a possible D gene is TRBD1 (5 bases). Germline V CDR1 and CDR2: LNHDA, SQIVND (reference sequence). This CDR3 comprises 13 residues. The V end was cut by 9 bases, the J end by 4 bases, with 12 bases between. The CDR3, as DNA: TGTGCCAGCCAGGGTTGGGGTAATGAAAAACTGTTTTTT. It yields the protein CASQGWGNEKLFF. The variable domain in full, with the rest retrieved from reference TRBV19 and TRBJ1-4, is DGGITQSPKYLFRKEGQNVTLSCEQNLNHDAMYWYRQDPGQGLRLIYYSQIVNDFQKGDIAEGYSVSREKKESFPLTVTSAQKNPTAFYLCASQGWGNEKLFFGSGTQLSVL.

This chain connects TRBV7-9 to TRBJ2-5; 12 bases fit TRBD2. From germline, CDR1 is SEHNR and CDR2 FQNEAQ (reference sequence). The CDR3 has 18 amino acids. The junction had 10 bases not matched to a gene; V was cut back by 2 bases and J by 3 bases. This CDR3 is CASSLTPSGGAIKETQYF. CDR3 nucleotides: TGTGCCAGCAGCTTAACGCCTAGCGGGGGGGCTATAAAAGAGACCCAGTACTTC.

V usage is TRBV7-2 and J usage is TRBJ1-6, with 8 nucleotides matching TRBD1. The CDR3 loop spans 15 amino acids. Germline CDR1 SGHTA, CDR2 FQGNSA. The V gene end was trimmed by 5 bases and the J gene end by 5 bases; junction bases not matched to a gene: 5. The CDR3 DNA follows: TGTGCCAGCAGCCAGGACAGGGTTAATAATTCACCCCTCCACTTT. The encoded protein is CASSQDRVNNSPLHF.

The V gene is TRBV6-2 or TRBV6-3, the J gene TRBJ1-2; D remains unclear. CDR3 size: 15 residues. Per the germline V gene, CDR1 is MNHEY and CDR2 is SVGEGT. The V end was cut by 4 bases, the J end by 3 bases, with 15 bases between. The CDR3 sequence is CASSSRREGDYGYTF. The CDR3 region has the DNA TGTGCCAGCAGTTCTCGTCGGGAAGGCGACTATGGCTACACCTTC.

The chain combines TRBV28 with TRBJ1-2, with TRBD1 identical over 9 bases. From germline, CDR1 is MDHEN and CDR2 SYDVKM. V trimming: 3 bases; J trimming: 9 bases; junction bases outside the gene matches: 8. This CDR3 is 14 amino acids long. CDR3 residues: CASSFPGQGSRYTF. The CDR3 DNA reads as TGTGCCAGCAGTTTTCCGGGACAGGGTTCTCGCTACACCTTC.

The rearrangement uses TRBV11-1 and TRBJ2-7; 13 nucleotides match TRBD2. Germline assignment: CDR1 SGHAT and CDR2 FQDESV (reference sequence). This CDR3 has 15 residues. V was pared by 5 bases and J by 5 bases, with 6 bases of the junction left unmatched. In DNA, the CDR3 is TGTGCCAGCAGCCGCCGGACTAGCGGGGGAGACGAGCAGTACTTC. Translating gives CASSRRTSGGDEQYF.

This chain connects TRBV4-1 to TRBJ1-4; 9 bases map to TRBD1. CDR3 length equals 18 residues. Germline CDR1 is MGHRA and CDR2 is YSYEKL. Trimming took 4 bases from V and 1 from J; bases not matched to a gene: 10. The CDR3 loop reads CASSRGTGRRETNEKLFF. CDR3 DNA sequence: TGCGCCAGCAGCCGGGGGACAGGGCGGAGGGAAACTAATGAAAAACTGTTTTTT.

The table lists this clone with a few counts. The chain is built from TRBV3-1 (or the pseudogene TRBV3-2) and TRBJ1-3, with a tentative D call TRBD1 (5 bases). The CDR3 contains 12 residues. V lost 2 bases to trimming and J lost 8 bases, with 7 bases between them. Germline loops: CDR1 LGHDT, CDR2 YNNKEL (reference sequence). CDR3 amino acids: CASSQKGDTIYF. The CDR3 DNA sequence: TGTGCCAGCAGCCAAAAAGGGGACACCATATATTTT.

This sequence joins TRBV19 and TRBJ2-2; possible D gene TRBD1, 6 bases. The CDR3 runs 16 residues. The V gene lost 5 bases and the J gene lost 5 bases, with 18 bases spanning the gap. CDR1 LNHDA and CDR2 SQIVND come from the germline V gene (reference sequence). The DNA of the CDR3 is TGTGCCAGTAGTGGAACACCAGGGGAAGAGACCGGGGAGCTGTTTTTT. Its protein product is CASSGTPGEETGELFF.

The V gene is TRBV23-1, the J gene TRBJ1-2; 9 bases agree with TRBD1. TRBV23-1 has ORF status, its function being uncertain. J was trimmed by 0 bases and V by 4 bases; bases with no gene match: 9. The CDR3 covers 17 residues. CDR3 amino acids: CASSPIYRGQTNYGYTF. As DNA, the CDR3 is TGCGCCAGCAGTCCAATCTACAGGGGGCAAACTAACTATGGCTACACCTTC.